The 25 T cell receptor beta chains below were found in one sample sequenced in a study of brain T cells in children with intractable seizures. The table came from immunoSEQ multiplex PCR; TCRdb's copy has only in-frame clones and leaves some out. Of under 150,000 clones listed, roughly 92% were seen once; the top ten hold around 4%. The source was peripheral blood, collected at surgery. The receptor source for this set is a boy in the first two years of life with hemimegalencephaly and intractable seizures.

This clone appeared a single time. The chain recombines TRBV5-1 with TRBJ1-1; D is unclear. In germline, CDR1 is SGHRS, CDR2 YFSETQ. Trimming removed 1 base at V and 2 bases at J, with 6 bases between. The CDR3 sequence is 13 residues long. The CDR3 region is CASSLTVNTEAFF. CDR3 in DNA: TGCGCCAGCAGCTTGACAGTCAACACTGAAGCTTTCTTT.

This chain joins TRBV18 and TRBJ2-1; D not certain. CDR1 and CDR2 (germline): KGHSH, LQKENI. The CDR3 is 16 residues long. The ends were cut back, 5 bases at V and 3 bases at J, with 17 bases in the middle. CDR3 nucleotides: TGTGCCAGCTCAATCGCCCAAGAAACTCTCTACAATGAGCAGTTCTTC. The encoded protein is CASSIAQETLYNEQFF.

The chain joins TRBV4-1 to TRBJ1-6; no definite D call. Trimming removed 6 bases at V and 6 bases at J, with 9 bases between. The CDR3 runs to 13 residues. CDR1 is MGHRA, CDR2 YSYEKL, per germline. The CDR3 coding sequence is TGCGCCAGCAGGGGGATGGGTAATTCACCCCTCCACTTT. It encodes CASRGMGNSPLHF.

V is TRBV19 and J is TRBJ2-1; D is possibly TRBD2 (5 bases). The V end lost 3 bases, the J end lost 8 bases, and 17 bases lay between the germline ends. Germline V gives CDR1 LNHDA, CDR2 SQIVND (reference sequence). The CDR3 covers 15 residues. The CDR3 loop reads CASSIFQAETDEQFF. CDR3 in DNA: TGTGCCAGTAGTATTTTCCAAGCGGAGACGGATGAGCAGTTCTTC.

The DNA for the CDR3 is TGTGCCAGCAGTTTATTGGGACAGGGGTTTCGCACTGAAGCTTTCTTT. Amino acids: CASSLLGQGFRTEAFF. The gene calls are TRBV28 and TRBJ1-1, with TRBD1 matching over 10 bases. The V gene's germline CDR1 is MDHEN and CDR2 SYDVKM. The CDR3 runs 16 residues. V trimming: 1 base; J trimming: 4 bases; junction bases outside the gene matches: 6.

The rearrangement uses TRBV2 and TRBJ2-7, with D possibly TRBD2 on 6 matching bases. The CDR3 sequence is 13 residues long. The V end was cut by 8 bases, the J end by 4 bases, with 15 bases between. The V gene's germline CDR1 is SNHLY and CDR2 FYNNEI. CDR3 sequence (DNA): TGTGCCAGCTGGGGACTTCTGACATACGAGCAGTACTTC. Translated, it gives CASWGLLTYEQYF.

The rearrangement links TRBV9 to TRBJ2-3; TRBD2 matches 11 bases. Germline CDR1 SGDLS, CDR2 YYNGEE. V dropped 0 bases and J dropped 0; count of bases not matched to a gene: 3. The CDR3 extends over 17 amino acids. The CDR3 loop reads CASSVETSGTSTDTQYF. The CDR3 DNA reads TGTGCCAGCAGCGTAGAGACTAGCGGGACGAGCACAGATACGCAGTATTTT.

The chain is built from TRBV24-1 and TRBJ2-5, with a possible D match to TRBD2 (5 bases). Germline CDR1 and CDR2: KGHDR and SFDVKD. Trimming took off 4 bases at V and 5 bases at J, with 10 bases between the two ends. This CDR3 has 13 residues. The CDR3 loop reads CATSDGLPETQYF. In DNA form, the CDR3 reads TGTGCCACCAGTGACGGACTCCCGGAGACCCAGTACTTC.

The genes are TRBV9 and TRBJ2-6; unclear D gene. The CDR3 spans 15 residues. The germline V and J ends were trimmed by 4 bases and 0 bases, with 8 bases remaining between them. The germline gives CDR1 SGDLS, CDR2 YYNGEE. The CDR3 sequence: CASSSRPSGANVLTF. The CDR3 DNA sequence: TGTGCCAGCAGCTCCCGACCCTCTGGGGCCAACGTCCTGACTTTC.

CDR3 region: CSVADRGYNSPLHF. The CDR3 nucleotides read TGCAGCGTTGCGGACAGGGGTTATAATTCACCCCTCCACTTT. The chain employs TRBV29-1 and TRBJ1-6; 9 bases map to TRBD1. In germline, CDR1 is SQVTM, CDR2 ANQGSEA. CDR3 length: 14 residues. The trim removed 4 bases at V and 4 bases at J, leaving 2 bases unmatched. The full variable domain, with the rest looked up from reference TRBV29-1 and TRBJ1-6, is SAVISQKPSRDICQRGTSLTIQCQVDSQVTMMFWYRQQPGQSLTLIATANQGSEATYESGFVIDKFPISRPNLTFSTLTVSNMSPEDSSIYLCSVADRGYNSPLHFGNGTRLTVT.

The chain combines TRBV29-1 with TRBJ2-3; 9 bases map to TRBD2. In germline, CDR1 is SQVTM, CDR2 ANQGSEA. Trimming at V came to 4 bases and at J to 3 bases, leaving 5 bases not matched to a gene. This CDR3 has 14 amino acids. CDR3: CSVVGSGSTDTQYF. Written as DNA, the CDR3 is TGCAGCGTTGTTGGTAGCGGGAGTACAGATACGCAGTATTTT.

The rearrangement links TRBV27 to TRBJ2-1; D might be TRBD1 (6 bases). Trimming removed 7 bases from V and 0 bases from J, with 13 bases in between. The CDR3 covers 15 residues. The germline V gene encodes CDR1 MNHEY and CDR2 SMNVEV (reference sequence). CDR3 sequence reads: CASTPGTLSYNEQFF. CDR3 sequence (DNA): TGTGCCAGCACCCCGGGGACACTCTCCTACAATGAGCAGTTCTTC.

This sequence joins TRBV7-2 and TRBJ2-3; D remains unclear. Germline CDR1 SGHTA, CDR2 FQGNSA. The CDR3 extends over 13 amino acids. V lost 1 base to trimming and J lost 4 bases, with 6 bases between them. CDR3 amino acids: CASSLGFSDTQYF. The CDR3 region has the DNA TGTGCCAGCAGCTTAGGCTTTTCAGATACGCAGTATTTT.

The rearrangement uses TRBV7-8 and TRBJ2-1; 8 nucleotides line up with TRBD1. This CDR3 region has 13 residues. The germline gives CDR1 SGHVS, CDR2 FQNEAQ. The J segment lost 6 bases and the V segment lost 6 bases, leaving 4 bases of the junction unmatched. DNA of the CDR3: TGTGCCAGCAGAGACAGGGGTATCAATGAGCAGTTCTTC. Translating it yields CASRDRGINEQFF. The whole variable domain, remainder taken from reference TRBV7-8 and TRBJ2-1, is GAGVSQSPRYKVAKRGQDVALRCDPISGHVSLFWYQQALGQGPEFLTYFQNEAQLDKSGLPSDRFFAERPEGSVSTLKIQRTQQEDSAVYLCASRDRGINEQFFGPGTRLTVL.

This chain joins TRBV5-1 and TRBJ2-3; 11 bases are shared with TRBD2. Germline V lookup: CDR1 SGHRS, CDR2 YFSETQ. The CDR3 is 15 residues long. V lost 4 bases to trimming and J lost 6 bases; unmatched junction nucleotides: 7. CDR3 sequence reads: CASSPGLAAADTQYF. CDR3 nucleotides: TGCGCCAGCAGCCCGGGACTAGCGGCAGCGGATACGCAGTATTTT.

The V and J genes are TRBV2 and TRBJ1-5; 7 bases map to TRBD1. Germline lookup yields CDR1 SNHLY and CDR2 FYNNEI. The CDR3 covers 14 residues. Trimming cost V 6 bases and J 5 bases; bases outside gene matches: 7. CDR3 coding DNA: TGTGCCAGCAGCCTGAGGACAGGATATCAGCCCCAGCATTTT. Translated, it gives CASSLRTGYQPQHF.

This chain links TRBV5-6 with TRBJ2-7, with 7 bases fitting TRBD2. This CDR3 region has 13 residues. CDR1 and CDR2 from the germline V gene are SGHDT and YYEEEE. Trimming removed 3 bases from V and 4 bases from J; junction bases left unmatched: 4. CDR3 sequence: CASSWPSGYEQYF. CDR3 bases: TGTGCCAGCAGCTGGCCTAGCGGTTACGAGCAGTACTTC.

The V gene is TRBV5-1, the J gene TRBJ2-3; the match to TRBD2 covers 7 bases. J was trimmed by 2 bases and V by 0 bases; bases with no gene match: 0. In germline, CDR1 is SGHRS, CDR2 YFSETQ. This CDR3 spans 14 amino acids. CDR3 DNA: TGCGCCAGCAGCTTGGGACTAGCCACAGATACGCAGTATTTT. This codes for CASSLGLATDTQYF.

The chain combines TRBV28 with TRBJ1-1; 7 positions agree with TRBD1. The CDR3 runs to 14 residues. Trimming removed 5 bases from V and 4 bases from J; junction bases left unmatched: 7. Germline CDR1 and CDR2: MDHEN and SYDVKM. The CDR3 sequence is CASSIRTGGTEAFF. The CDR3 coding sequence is TGTGCCAGCAGTATCCGGACAGGCGGCACTGAAGCTTTCTTT.

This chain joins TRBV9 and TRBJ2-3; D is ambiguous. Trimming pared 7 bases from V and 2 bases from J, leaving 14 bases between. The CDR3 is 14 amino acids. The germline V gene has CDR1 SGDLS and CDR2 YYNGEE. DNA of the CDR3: TGTGCCAGCTCGCGTAGCCGGTTCACAGATACGCAGTATTTT. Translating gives CASSRSRFTDTQYF.

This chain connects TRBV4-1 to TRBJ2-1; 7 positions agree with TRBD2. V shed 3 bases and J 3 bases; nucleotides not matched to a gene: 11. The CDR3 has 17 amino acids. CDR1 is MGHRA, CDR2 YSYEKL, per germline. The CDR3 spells CASSQNLRGLNYNEQFF. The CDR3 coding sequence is TGCGCCAGCAGCCAGAACCTTAGGGGACTAAACTACAATGAGCAGTTCTTC.

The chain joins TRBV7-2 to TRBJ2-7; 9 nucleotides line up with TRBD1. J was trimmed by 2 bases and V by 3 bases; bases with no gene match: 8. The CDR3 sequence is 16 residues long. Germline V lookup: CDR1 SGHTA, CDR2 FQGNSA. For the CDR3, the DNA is TGTGCCAGCAGCTTTTCGGGGACAGGGAAACCCTACGAGCAGTACTTC. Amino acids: CASSFSGTGKPYEQYF. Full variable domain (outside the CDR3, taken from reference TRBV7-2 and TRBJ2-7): GAGVSQSPSNKVTEKGKDVELRCDPISGHTALYWYRQSLGQGLEFLIYFQGNSAPDKSGLPSDRFSAERTGGSVSTLTIQRTQQEDSAVYLCASSFSGTGKPYEQYFGPGTRLTVT.

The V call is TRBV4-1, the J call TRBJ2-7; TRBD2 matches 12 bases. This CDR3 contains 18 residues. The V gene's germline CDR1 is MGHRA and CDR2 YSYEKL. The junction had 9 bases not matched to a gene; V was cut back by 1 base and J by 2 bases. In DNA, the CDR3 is TGCGCCAGCAGCCAAGCGTGGCCTGGACTAGCGGGACCCTACGAGCAGTACTTC. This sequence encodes CASSQAWPGLAGPYEQYF.

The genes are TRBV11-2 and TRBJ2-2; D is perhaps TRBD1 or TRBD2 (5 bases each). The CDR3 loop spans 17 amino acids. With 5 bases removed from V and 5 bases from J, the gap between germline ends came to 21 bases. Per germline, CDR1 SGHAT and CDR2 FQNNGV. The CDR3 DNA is TGTGCCAGCAGCCCGTCCCGGGGCAGGGTGGGGACCGGGGAGCTGTTTTTT. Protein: CASSPSRGRVGTGELFF.

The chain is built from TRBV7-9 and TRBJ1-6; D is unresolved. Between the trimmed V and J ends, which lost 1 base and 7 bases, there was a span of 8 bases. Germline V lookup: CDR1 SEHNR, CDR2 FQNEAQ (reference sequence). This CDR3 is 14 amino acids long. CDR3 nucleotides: TGTGCCAGCAGCTTAGAAGGGTGGAATTCACCCCTCCACTTT. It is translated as CASSLEGWNSPLHF.